This T cell receptor (beta chain) derives from a study of beta chain features in type 1 diabetes. TCRB transcripts that were expressed got sequenced, as all of the isolated RNA had been reverse transcribed. Method: immunoSEQ multiplex PCR; TCRdb's copy keeps in-frame clones and lacks some. The sample has around 300,000 clones, approximately 15% seen once; the top ten hold 6.7%. The V end lost 4 bases, the J end lost 1 base, and 12 bases lay between the germline ends. The CDR3 is 15 residues long. Germline V CDR1 and CDR2: LGHNA, YSLEER. This receptor was identified in a man aged 25-45 years in good health. Material: central memory CD4+ T cells from blood. The chain employs TRBV4-3 and TRBJ2-3; possibly TRBD2 for D (6 bases). The CDR3 reads CASSLYGGGTDTQYF. CDR3 bases: TGCGCCAGCAGCCTTTACGGAGGGGGCACAGATACGCAGTATTTT.